A single sample is the source of the 18 T cell receptor beta chains below, sequenced in a study of Tregs in tolerant kidney transplant recipients. Generated by immunoSEQ multiplex PCR, the TCRdb table keeps only in-frame clones and is missing some. The repertoire shows 30,000 to 40,000 clones; the top ten hold less than 2%. Related graft donors supplied nonmyeloablative bone marrow transplants, and mixed chimerism was transient. The sequencing used CD4+ T cells from blood (PBMCs), collected 24 months after the transplant. These receptors originate from a human patient who received a combined kidney and bone marrow transplant. Among the T cells, some may be from the graft donor.

A word on this clone: The read ends 3 residues shy of where the CDR3 ends; the end is completed using the germline J gene. The genes are TRBV10-3 and TRBJ2-5, with D perhaps matching TRBD1 or TRBD2 (5 bases each). Germline V gene lookup returns CDR1 ENHRY and CDR2 SYGVKD. This CDR3 spans 16 amino acids. V was trimmed by 2 bases and J by 5 bases, leaving 18 bases between them. CDR3 DNA, as far as it was read: TGTGCCATCAGTGAGCCCTCGAGGGGATTGGGGGAGACC. Encoded protein: CAISEPSRGLGET. The full CDR3 sequence reads CAISEPSRGLGETQYF.

Note on this clone: The missing CDR3 end, 3 residues past where the read stops, is filled in from the germline J gene. V is TRBV2 and J is TRBJ2-1; TRBD2 matches at 9 bases. There are 13 residues in the CDR3. The V segment lost 9 bases and the J segment 4 bases; nucleotides outside the gene matches: 4. CDR1 and CDR2 from the germline V gene are SNHLY and FYNNEI. This CDR3 is CARSGGTYNEQFF. The sequenced part of the CDR3 DNA is TGTGCCAGGAGCGGGGGGACGTACAATGAG. Full variable domain (outside the CDR3, taken from reference TRBV2 and TRBJ2-1): EPEVTQTPSHQVTQMGQEVILRCVPISNHLYFYWYRQILGQKVEFLVSFYNNEISEKSEIFDDQFSVERPDGSNFTLKIRSTKLEDSAMYFCARSGGTYNEQFFGPGTRLTVL.

Note on this clone: The CDR3 extends 3 residues past the end of the read, so its final part is completed from the germline J gene. This chain links TRBV5-1 with TRBJ2-2, with D unclear. Germline V CDR1 and CDR2: SGHRS, YFSETQ. Trimming took 0 bases from V and 5 from J, leaving 5 bases between them. CDR3 length: 13 amino acids. This CDR3 is CASSLGQTGELFF. Incomplete CDR3 DNA: TGCGCCAGCAGCTTGGGGCAGACCGGGGAG.

In regard to this clone: The read comes to an end 3 residues before the CDR3 does, leaving the germline J gene to fill in the end. The chain couples TRBV7-8 to TRBJ2-3; D unclear. CDR1 and CDR2 (germline): SGHVS, FQNEAQ. The CDR3 is made up of 13 amino acids. V lost 3 bases, J lost 0 bases, and 4 bases lay in between. The CDR3 protein is CASSLYSTDTQYF. The covered CDR3 bases are TGTGCCAGCAGCTTGTATAGCACAGATACG.

A remark on this clone: The read comes to an end 3 residues before the CDR3 does, leaving the germline J gene to fill in the end. V gene TRBV5-1 combines with J gene TRBJ2-1; D is possibly TRBD2 (6 bases). The V end lost 3 bases, the J end lost 4 bases, and 14 bases lay between the germline ends. Germline CDR1 reads SGHRS; CDR2 reads YFSETQ. The CDR3 runs to 15 residues. CDR3 bases read: TGCGCCAGCAGCTCGGGACTCCAGCAGTACAATGAG. Translation: CASSSGLQQYNE. The CDR3 reads in full as CASSSGLQQYNEQFF.

As concerns this clone: The read ends 3 residues early relative to the CDR3; the germline J gene fills the gap. The rearrangement uses TRBV7-3 and TRBJ2-2; 9 nucleotides align to TRBD2. The CDR3 consists of 14 residues. After removal of 10 bases from V and 8 bases from J, the junction contained 11 bases not matched to a gene. Germline CDR1 reads SGHTA; CDR2 reads FQGTGA. The CDR3 DNA, read in part, is TGTGCCACGAAGCGGGAGGCGACCTCGGGGGAG. It specifies CATKREATSGE. The full CDR3 protein reads CATKREATSGELFF.

As for this clone: One end of the junction does not line up with germline, which may come from a read error. CDR3 protein: CASSPNTGTYSSNEQFF. The part of the CDR3 DNA that was read is TGTGCCAGCTCACCAAACACCGGGACTTATTCCTCCAATGAG. V and J are TRBV18 and TRBJ2-1; D perhaps matches TRBD2 (6 bases). Read coverage stops 3 residues before the CDR3 terminus; the germline J gene supplies the remainder. In germline, CDR1 is KGHSH, CDR2 LQKENI. The CDR3 runs to 17 residues.

The CDR3 DNA, read in part, is TGTGCCAGCTCACCAAGCGCGAGGAATCAGCCC. This encodes CASSPSARNQP. The entire CDR3 sequence reads CASSPSARNQPQHF. V is TRBV18 and J is TRBJ1-5; D unclear. The observed sequence ends 3 residues before the CDR3 terminus, with the missing tail filled in from the germline J gene. Looked up from germline, CDR1 is KGHSH and CDR2 is LQKENI. V lost 2 bases and J lost 4, with 9 bases in between. This CDR3 is 14 amino acids long.

About this clone: The observed sequence ends 3 residues before the CDR3 terminus, with the missing tail filled in from the germline J gene. J is TRBJ2-2 and V is TRBV6-7; D may be TRBD2 (6 bases). TRBV6-7 belongs to the ORF category, with a function that is uncertain. The V end lost 6 bases, the J end lost 1 base, and 18 bases lay between the germline ends. The CDR3 spans 17 residues. The CDR3 region is CASSYRPGLLNTGELFF. CDR3 DNA, as far as it was read: TGTGCCAGCAGCTACAGACCGGGACTTTTGAACACCGGGGAG.

In regard to this clone: The CDR3 end is not reached by the read, which stops 3 residues before it; the germline J gene fills it in. The J gene is TRBJ1-1, the V gene TRBV20-1, with D possibly TRBD1 on 6 matching bases. This CDR3 is 12 amino acids long. V was clipped by 6 bases and J by 5 bases, with 13 bases between them. The germline gives CDR1 DFQATT, CDR2 SNEGSKA (reference sequence). The sequenced part of the CDR3 DNA is TGCAGTGCAGATAAACAGGGAACTGAA. Encoded protein: CSADKQGTE. The full CDR3 protein is CSADKQGTEAFF.

In the case of this clone: Read data end 3 residues before the CDR3 end; the end is taken from the germline J gene. The chain recombines TRBV7-2 with TRBJ2-7; weak D call: TRBD2 (6 bases). Trimming shortened V by 0 bases and J by 1 base, and 10 bases separated the two germline ends. The CDR3 has 15 residues. Germline lookup yields CDR1 SGHTA and CDR2 FQGNSA. The part of the CDR3 DNA that was read is TGTGCCAGCAGCTTAGCGGGGGGATTTTCCTACGAG. Encoded protein: CASSLAGGFSYE. The whole CDR3 sequence is CASSLAGGFSYEQYF. The full variable domain, rest sourced from reference TRBV7-2 and TRBJ2-7, is GAGVSQSPSNKVTEKGKDVELRCDPISGHTALYWYRQSLGQGLEFLIYFQGNSAPDKSGLPSDRFSAERTGGSVSTLTIQRTQQEDSAVYLCASSLAGGFSYEQYFGPGTRLTVT.

Concerning this clone itself: The observed sequence ends 3 residues before the CDR3 terminus, with the missing tail filled in from the germline J gene. This chain joins TRBV7-9 and TRBJ2-2; D not resolved. Trimming took off 7 bases at V and 9 bases at J, with 15 bases between the two ends. The CDR3 consists of 13 residues. Germline-derived CDR1 and CDR2 are SEHNR and FQNEAQ (reference sequence). CDR3 protein: CASTSARGWELFF. CDR3 bases read: TGTGCCAGCACTTCAGCGAGAGGATGGGAG.

As regards this clone: The read is 3 residues too short to cover the CDR3 end, so that end is filled in from the germline J gene. The chain couples TRBV20-1 to TRBJ1-4; 10 bases are a match to TRBD1. Germline V CDR1 and CDR2: DFQATT, SNEGSKA (reference sequence). This CDR3 comprises 14 residues. With V trimmed by 6 bases and J by 8 bases, 9 bases remained unmatched. CDR3 bases read: TGCAGTGCCCGACCAGGGACAGGGGTAGAAAAA. It specifies CSARPGTGVEK. The whole CDR3 is CSARPGTGVEKLFF.

On this clone: The CDR3 end is not reached by the read, which stops 3 residues before it; the germline J gene fills it in. This rearrangement joins TRBV3-1 (or the pseudogene TRBV3-2) to TRBJ2-1; 7 positions agree with TRBD2. This CDR3 has 15 residues. The J segment lost 6 bases and the V segment lost 3 bases, leaving 8 bases of the junction unmatched. CDR1 is LGHDT, CDR2 YNNKEL, per germline (reference sequence). The chain's CDR3 is CASSQAGEFGNEQFF. The covered CDR3 bases are TGTGCCAGCAGCCAGGCGGGAGAGTTCGGCAATGAG.

For this clone: The CDR3 is cut off 3 residues early in the read; its end comes from the germline J gene. The chain joins TRBV29-1 to TRBJ2-2; the match to TRBD1 covers 7 bases. This CDR3 has 14 residues. V gave up 7 bases and J gave up 0 bases; unmatched junction bases: 5. Germline CDR1 is SQVTM and CDR2 is ANQGSEA. The CDR3 here is CSGADRSNTGELFF. The sequenced part of the CDR3 DNA is TGCAGCGGGGCGGACAGGTCGAACACCGGGGAG.

As concerns this clone: The CDR3 end falls 3 residues outside the read, so it is completed with the germline J gene. The J gene is TRBJ2-2, the V gene TRBV6-1; D is ambiguous. Germline CDR1 is MNHNS and CDR2 is SASEGT. V lost 3 bases to trimming and J lost 4 bases, with 9 bases between them. This CDR3 is built from 14 residues. The covered CDR3 bases are TGTGCCAGCAGTGATTTTTCATTCACCGGGGAG. Translation: CASSDFSFTGE. The whole CDR3 sequence is CASSDFSFTGELFF.

For this clone: From the germline J gene comes the end of the CDR3, since the read stops 3 residues before it. The chain links TRBV7-6 to TRBJ1-2; 8 bases map to TRBD1. The germline gives CDR1 SGHVS, CDR2 FNYEAQ. The CDR3 spans 12 residues. V was pared by 4 bases and J by 6 bases, with 1 base of the junction left unmatched. The CDR3 loop reads CASSSTGDGYTF. The sequenced part of the CDR3 DNA is TGTGCCAGCAGCTCGACAGGGGATGGC.

As for this clone: The sequenced fragment ends 3 residues before the CDR3 boundary, so the rest is inferred from the germline J gene. V usage is TRBV19 and J usage is TRBJ2-3; D possibly corresponds to TRBD1 (6 bases). Germline V gives CDR1 LNHDA, CDR2 SQIVND (reference sequence). Trimming left V 5 bases short and J 1 base short, with 13 bases between. The CDR3 runs to 15 residues. The CDR3 is CASSVQGTGTDTQYF. The CDR3 bases that were read are TGTGCCAGTAGTGTACAGGGTACAGGCACAGATACG.